Described below is a single T cell receptor beta chain sequence and its context. One entry per CDR3 protein results from TCRdb running MiXCR on the 5' RACE reads. The sample records around 500,000 distinct CDR3 sequences, about a fifth being singletons. The record originates from a study of T cells after yellow fever vaccination. V trimming: 7 bases; J trimming: 4 bases; junction bases outside the gene matches: 5. The CDR3 has 13 residues. Germline values: CDR1 SQVTM, CDR2 ANQGSEA. The chain combines TRBV29-1 with TRBJ2-3, with 10 bases fitting TRBD2. Sequenced material: PBMCs, taken approximately 20 days after the first yellow fever vaccination. The source is a man between 18 and 35 years old who received the YFV17D yellow fever vaccine. This chain's CDR3 is CSGQRGGADTQYF. In nucleotides, the CDR3 is TGCAGCGGTCAGCGGGGGGGGGCAGATACGCAGTATTTT.